This TCR beta chain comes out of a study of cytomegalovirus exposure and HLA in healthy donors. Primers included in the PCR were 60 Vbeta and 13 Jbeta primers. Profiled with immunoSEQ multiplex PCR; TCRdb holds only in-frame clones, not every one. This sample contains some 130,000 clones. The CDR3 spans 13 residues. Between the trimmed V and J ends, which lost 2 bases and 5 bases, there was a span of 9 bases. Looked up from germline, CDR1 is MNHEY and CDR2 is SVGAGI. Notes on this clone: What it recognizes is unknown.

The study, taken as a whole, reports: V segments that were indistinguishable, TRBV6-2 and TRBV6-3 among them, were omitted from analysis. Segments of the TCR beta V type were, in most cases, productive about 90% or about 30% of the time in an earlier analysis. Sequencing likely generated an artifact that appeared as a cluster of highly shared sequence variants.

The sequence was obtained from a woman in her thirties or forties in good health and CMV-seropositive. The sample taken for sequencing was PBMCs. V and J are TRBV6-5 and TRBJ2-5; D is undetermined. The CDR3 coding sequence is TGTGCCAGCAGTTACACCCCTGAGGAGACCCAGTACTTC. This codes for CASSYTPEETQYF.